This T cell receptor beta chain was identified in a study of T cells after yellow fever vaccination. In its sample, this clonotype was seen a few times. CDR1 LGHDT and CDR2 YNNKEL come from the germline V gene (reference sequence). Germline trimming cut 4 bases from V and 2 bases from J; bases unmatched to any gene: 14. This CDR3 comprises 18 residues. TCRdb reprocessed the 5' RACE reads via MiXCR and lists one record per CDR3 protein. The sample includes 150,000 or so distinct CDR3 sequences, about a tenth of them seen just once. Sequenced here: CD8+ T cells sorted from PBMCs, sampled 45 days after the yellow fever booster vaccination. The clonotype was recovered from a man between 18 and 29 years old who received the YFV17D yellow fever vaccine. The rearrangement uses TRBV3-1 and TRBJ2-5, with 9 bases matching TRBD1. CDR3 in amino acids: CASSPETGTGKEQETQYF. The DNA for the CDR3 is TGTGCCAGCAGCCCAGAAACTGGGACAGGGAAAGAACAAGAGACCCAGTACTTC.